This TCR beta chain was recovered during a study of cytotoxic CD8 clonotypes in ibrutinib-treated CLL listed by TCRdb under 2021. About the study as a whole: The cohort had 11 relapsed/refractory and more than 14 treatment-naive patients; some 17 were IGHV unmutated. Partial responses were observed in around 25 patients and complete responses in 2; after a median follow-up of around 68 months, remission was maintained in some 14 patients and progression was observed in some twelve. Response samples were obtained after a median of roughly eleven months of treatment, with a range of roughly 6 to 40 months. An average of roughly 250,000 productive templates and around 100,000 productive rearrangements was obtained per sample. Of the approximately 94 people in the trial, about two dozen had longitudinal samples available. Cryopreserved peripheral blood mononuclear cells were obtained before treatment, at response, and at either sustained remission or disease progression. Every sample from remission and from progressive disease was obtained while the patients were still on ibrutinib.

This clone was seen more than once but under ten times. Its target antigen remains unknown. No much larger clone is present one base from it, and per-base qualities are unavailable. The full study reports these points: Public clonotypes were rare and either contracted or stayed stable during treatment, and the rise in clonality at ibrutinib response reflected the expansion of private clonotypes. Clonality rose at ibrutinib response, remained stable during sustained remission, and dropped back toward baseline at progression. Baseline clonality exceeded that of age-matched healthy donors and correlated strongly with circulating CD8+ T-cell counts. Sustained-remission and progressing patients did not have matched sampling times, and lymph node repertoires were not examined.

On a MiSeq, deep resolution sequencing aimed for a depth between 1 in 1 million and 1 in 200,000 T cells, with each clonotype covered 10x on average. The immunoSEQ hsTCRB Kit was used to generate TCR beta libraries. The original methods were these. ImmunoSEQ Data Assistant and ImmunoSEQ Analyzer were used for data analysis, and V, D and J genes were assigned according to IMGT definitions. Clonality, which ranges from 0 to 1, was calculated as one minus the normalized Shannon entropy of productive rearrangement frequencies. Only overrepresented clonotypes making up at least 0.05% of each patient's repertoire were included in the public clonotype analysis. More than ten repertoires from age-matched healthy donors, obtained from immuneACCESS, served as clonality controls. In TCRdb, the immuneACCESS table is reduced to in-frame sequences with V and J assigned. These tables do not hold every clone; where another copy was compared, an unresolved V gene accounts for under half, and the others remain unexplained. V, J and clone size were drawn from that table, and D and trimming were deduced from the DNA. For this sample the table gives 190,000 or so clones, of which around 72% were detected only once. The ten largest account for 13% of the sample.

CDR1 and CDR2, per the germline V gene, are SGHTA and FQGNSA. V is reduced by 5 bases and J by 0 bases, leaving a spacing of 14 bases between them. From the cysteine through the phenylalanine, the CDR3 covers 15 amino acids. Of all the DNA, just the CDR3 is kept, 45 bases in frame from base 1. Taken with the paper, the label for time point translates to: 24 months on ibrutinib. For TCR beta library preparation, 1.5 to 2 micrograms of genomic DNA was extracted from cryopreserved PBMCs. Longitudinal blood samples from CLL patients receiving ibrutinib monotherapy were subjected to high-throughput TCR beta sequencing. The patients were enrolled in a single-center, open-label phase 2 trial of ibrutinib monotherapy.

The chain is encoded by TRBV7-2 joined to TRBJ2-7; no D gene is confidently identified. The sequence derives from a human donor with chronic lymphocytic leukemia. Sequenced material: PBMCs, taken after 24 months of ibrutinib treatment. The bases read TGTGCCAGCAGCCCTGGACGGTTTAGCTCCTACGAGCAGTACTTC. Translated, this gives CASSPGRFSSYEQYF.